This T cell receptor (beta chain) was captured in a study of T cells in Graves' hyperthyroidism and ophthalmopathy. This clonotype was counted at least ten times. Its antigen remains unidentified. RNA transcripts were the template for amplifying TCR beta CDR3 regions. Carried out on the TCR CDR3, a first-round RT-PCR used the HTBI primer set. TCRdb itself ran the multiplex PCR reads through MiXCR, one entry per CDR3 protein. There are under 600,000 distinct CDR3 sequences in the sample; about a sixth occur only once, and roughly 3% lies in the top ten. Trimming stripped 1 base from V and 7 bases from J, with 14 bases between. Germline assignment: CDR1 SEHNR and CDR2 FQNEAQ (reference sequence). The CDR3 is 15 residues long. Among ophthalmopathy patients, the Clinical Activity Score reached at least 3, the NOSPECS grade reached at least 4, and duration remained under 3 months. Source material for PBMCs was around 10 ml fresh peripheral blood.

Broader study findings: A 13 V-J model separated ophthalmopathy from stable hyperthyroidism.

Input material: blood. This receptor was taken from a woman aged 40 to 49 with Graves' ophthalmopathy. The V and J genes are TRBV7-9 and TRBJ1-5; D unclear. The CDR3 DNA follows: TGTGCCAGCAGCTTAGGACTCTCCCCCGGGCAGCCCCAGCATTTT. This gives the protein CASSLGLSPGQPQHF.